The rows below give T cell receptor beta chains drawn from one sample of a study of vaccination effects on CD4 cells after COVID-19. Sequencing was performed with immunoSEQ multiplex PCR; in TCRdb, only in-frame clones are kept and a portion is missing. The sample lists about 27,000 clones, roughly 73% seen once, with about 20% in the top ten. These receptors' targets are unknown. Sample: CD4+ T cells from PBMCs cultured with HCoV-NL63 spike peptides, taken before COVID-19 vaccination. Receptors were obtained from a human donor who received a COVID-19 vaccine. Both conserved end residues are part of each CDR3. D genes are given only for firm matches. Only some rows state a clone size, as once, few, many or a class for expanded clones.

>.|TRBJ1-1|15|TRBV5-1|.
CASREEAGLGTEAFF
TGCGCCAGCAGGGAGGAAGCAGGATTAGGCACTGAAGCTTTCTTT
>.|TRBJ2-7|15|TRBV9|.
CASSVAPNLDYEQYF
TGTGCCAGCAGCGTAGCTCCCAACTTAGACTACGAGCAGTACTTC
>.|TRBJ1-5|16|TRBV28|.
CASSFGPLMGNQPQHF
TGTGCCAGCAGTTTCGGACCGCTTATGGGCAATCAGCCCCAGCATTTT
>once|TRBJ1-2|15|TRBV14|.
CASSQDARGGYGYTF
TGTGCCAGCAGCCAAGATGCAAGGGGAGGCTATGGCTACACCTTC
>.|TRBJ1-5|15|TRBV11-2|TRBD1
CASSLGIQGHQPQHF
TGTGCCAGCAGCTTGGGCATACAGGGGCATCAGCCCCAGCATTTT
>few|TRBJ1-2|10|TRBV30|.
CAWSQGRYTF
TGTGCCTGGTCGCAGGGACGGTACACCTTC
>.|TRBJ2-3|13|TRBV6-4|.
CATSQGHTDTQYF
TGTGCCACCAGTCAAGGCCACACAGATACGCAGTATTTT
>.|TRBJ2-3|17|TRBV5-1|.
CASSFQPGGASTDTQYF
TGCGCCAGCAGCTTCCAACCGGGGGGCGCCAGCACAGATACGCAGTATTTT
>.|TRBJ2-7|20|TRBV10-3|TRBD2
CAISEFSGTSGGIPTYEQYF
TGTGCCATCAGTGAGTTCTCCGGGACTAGCGGGGGAATTCCCACCTACGAGCAGTACTTC
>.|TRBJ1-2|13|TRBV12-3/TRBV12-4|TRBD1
CASSSDRGYGYTF
TGTGCCAGCAGTTCCGACAGGGGCTATGGCTACACCTTC
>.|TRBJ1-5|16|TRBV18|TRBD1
CASSRASGTGIQPQHF
TGTGCCAGCTCACGTGCGTCCGGGACAGGGATTCAGCCCCAGCATTTT
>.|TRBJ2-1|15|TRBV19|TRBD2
CASSIVTSGRNEQFF
TGTGCCAGTAGTATAGTGACTAGCGGGAGAAATGAGCAGTTCTTC
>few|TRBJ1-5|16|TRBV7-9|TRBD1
CASSFGTGEDNQPQHF
TGTGCCAGCAGCTTTGGGACAGGGGAGGACAATCAGCCCCAGCATTTT
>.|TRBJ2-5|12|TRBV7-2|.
CASSPYQETQYF
TGTGCCAGCAGCCCATACCAAGAGACCCAGTACTTC
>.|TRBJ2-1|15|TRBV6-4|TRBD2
CASSGSGSSYNEQFF
TGTGCCAGCAGTGGTAGCGGGAGCTCCTACAATGAGCAGTTCTTC
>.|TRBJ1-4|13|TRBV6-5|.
CASSRTSNEKLFF
TGTGCCAGCAGTCGGACAAGTAATGAAAAACTGTTTTTT
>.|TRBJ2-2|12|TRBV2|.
CASSEMSGELFF
TGTGCCAGCAGTGAAATGTCCGGGGAGCTGTTTTTT
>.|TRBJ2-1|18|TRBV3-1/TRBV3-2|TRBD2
CASSQDWVGLAGDVEQFF
TGTGCCAGCAGCCAAGACTGGGTAGGACTAGCGGGAGACGTTGAGCAGTTCTTC
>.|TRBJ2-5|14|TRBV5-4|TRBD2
CASSLGLAQETQYF
TGTGCCAGCAGCTTGGGACTAGCACAAGAGACCCAGTACTTC
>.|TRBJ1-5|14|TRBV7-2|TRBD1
CASSFGQGRQPQHF
TGTGCCAGCAGCTTTGGACAGGGACGTCAGCCCCAGCATTTT
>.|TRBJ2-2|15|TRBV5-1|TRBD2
CASSFSGTNTGELFF
TGCGCCAGCAGCTTTAGCGGGACTAACACCGGGGAGCTGTTTTTT
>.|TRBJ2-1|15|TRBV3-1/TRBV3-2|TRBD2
CASSPSREGGNEQFF
TGTGCCAGCAGCCCGTCCCGGGAGGGGGGCAATGAGCAGTTCTTC
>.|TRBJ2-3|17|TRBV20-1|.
CSASVPFPGRGTDTQYF
TGCAGTGCTAGTGTTCCTTTTCCCGGCCGTGGCACAGATACGCAGTATTTT
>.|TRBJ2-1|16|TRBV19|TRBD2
CASRPSGLGTDNEQFF
TGTGCCAGTAGGCCCTCCGGACTAGGGACCGACAATGAGCAGTTCTTC
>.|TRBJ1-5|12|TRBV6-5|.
CASSSTDQPQHF
TGTGCCAGCAGTTCGACAGATCAGCCCCAGCATTTT
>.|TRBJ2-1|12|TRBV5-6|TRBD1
CASSSWTGKVFF
TGTGCCAGCAGCTCCTGGACAGGAAAGGTGTTCTTC
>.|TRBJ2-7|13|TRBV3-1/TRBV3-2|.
CASSQDPRGALYF
TGTGCCAGCAGCCAAGATCCAAGGGGTGCACTTTACTTC
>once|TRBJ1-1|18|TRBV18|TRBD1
CASSPRTGSVFAHTEAFF
TGTGCCAGCTCACCACGGACAGGGTCCGTGTTCGCGCACACTGAAGCTTTCTTT
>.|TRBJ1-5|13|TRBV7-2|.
CASSQEVNQPQHF
TGTGCCAGCAGCCAAGAGGTCAATCAGCCCCAGCATTTT
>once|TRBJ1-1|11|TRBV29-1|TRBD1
CSVGQGAEAFF
TGCAGCGTTGGTCAGGGGGCTGAAGCTTTCTTT
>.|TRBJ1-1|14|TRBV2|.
CASSTGTRLNEAFF
TGTGCCAGCAGCACCGGGACACGACTCAATGAAGCTTTCTTT
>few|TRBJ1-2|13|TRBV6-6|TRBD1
CASSYGTAPGYTF
TGTGCCAGCAGTTATGGGACAGCCCCTGGCTACACCTTC
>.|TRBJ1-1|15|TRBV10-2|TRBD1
CASSFPGQGNTEAFF
TGCGCCAGCTCGTTTCCGGGACAGGGGAACACTGAAGCTTTCTTT
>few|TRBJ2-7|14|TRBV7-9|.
CASSLGPGAYEQYF
TGTGCCAGCAGCTTAGGGCCGGGGGCCTACGAGCAGTACTTC
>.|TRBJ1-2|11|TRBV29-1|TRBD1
CSVETGTGYTF
TGCAGCGTTGAGACAGGGACTGGCTACACCTTC
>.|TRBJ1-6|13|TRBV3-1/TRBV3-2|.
CASSQAFYSPLHF
TGTGCCAGCAGCCAAGCCTTTTATTCACCCCTCCACTTT
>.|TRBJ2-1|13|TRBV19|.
CASSTGVLNEQFF
TGTGCCAGTAGTACAGGGGTTCTCAATGAGCAGTTCTTC
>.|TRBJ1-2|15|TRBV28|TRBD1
CASSSTGVGGNGYTF
TGTGCCAGCAGTTCCACAGGGGTAGGGGGCAATGGCTACACCTTC
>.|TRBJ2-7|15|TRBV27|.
CASSFGGIGSGEQYF
TGTGCCAGCAGTTTTGGGGGAATAGGATCGGGAGAGCAGTACTTC
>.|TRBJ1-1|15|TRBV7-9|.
CASSSRSGGGTEAFF
TGTGCCAGCAGCTCCCGGTCGGGCGGAGGGACTGAAGCTTTCTTT
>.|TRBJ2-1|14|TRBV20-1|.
CSASPRDRVNEQFF
TGCAGTGCTAGTCCGCGGGACAGAGTCAATGAGCAGTTCTTC
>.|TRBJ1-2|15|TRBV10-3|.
CAISEIVGAYYGYTF
TGTGCCATCAGTGAAATTGTGGGGGCGTATTATGGCTACACCTTC
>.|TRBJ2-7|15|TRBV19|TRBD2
CASSIALAGPYEQYF
TGTGCCAGTAGTATAGCGCTAGCGGGACCCTACGAGCAGTACTTC
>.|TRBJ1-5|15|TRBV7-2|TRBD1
CASSLGPGGNQPQHF
TGTGCCAGCAGCTTAGGGCCAGGGGGTAATCAGCCCCAGCATTTT
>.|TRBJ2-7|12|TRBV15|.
CATSGSAYEQYF
TGTGCCACCAGCGGCTCCGCCTACGAGCAGTACTTC